The following is a T cell receptor (beta chain) sequence with its context. No antigen is known for it. This entry is derived from a study of cytomegalovirus exposure and HLA in healthy donors. Vbeta (60) and Jbeta (13) primers were used in the PCR. This table comes from immunoSEQ multiplex PCR, and its TCRdb copy is limited to in-frame clones, with some not included. The repertoire consists of about 110,000 clones, with 77% occurring once and the leading ten covering roughly 3.9%. Study observations and caveats: By a later analysis, the bulk of CMV-associated TCR beta chains appeared HLA-restricted. One later analysis reportedly identified an Asian-associated ancestry cluster that showed fewer N-insertions than the roughly 720-donor mean.

Germline loops: CDR1 SEHNR, CDR2 FQNEAQ (reference sequence). CDR3 length: 11 amino acids. V lost 4 bases and J 15 bases, leaving 13 bases between the germline ends. The V gene is TRBV7-9, the J gene TRBJ2-1; D may be TRBD1 (5 bases). The sequencing input was PBMCs. The source of this sequence is a male donor in good health and CMV-seronegative. The CDR3 bases are TGTGCCAGCAGCTCAGACCTGGGGCCGTTCTTC. Translation gives CASSSDLGPFF.